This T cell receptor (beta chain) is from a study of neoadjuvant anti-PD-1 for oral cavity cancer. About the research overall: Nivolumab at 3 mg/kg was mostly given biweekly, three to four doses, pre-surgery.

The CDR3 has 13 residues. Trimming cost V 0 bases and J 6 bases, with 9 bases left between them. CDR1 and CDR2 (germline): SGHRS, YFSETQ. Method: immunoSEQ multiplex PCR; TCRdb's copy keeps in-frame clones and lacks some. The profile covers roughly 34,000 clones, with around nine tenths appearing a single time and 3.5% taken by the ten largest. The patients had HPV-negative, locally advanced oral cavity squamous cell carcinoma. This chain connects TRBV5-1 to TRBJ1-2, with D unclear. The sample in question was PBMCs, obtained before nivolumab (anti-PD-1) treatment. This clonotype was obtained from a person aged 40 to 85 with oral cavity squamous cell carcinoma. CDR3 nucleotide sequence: TGCGCCAGCAGCTTGGCAACGGGAGATGGCTACACCTTC. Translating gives CASSLATGDGYTF.